The TCR beta chain described here comes from a study of T-cell reconstitution after alpha-beta-depleted transplantation in children. Study findings and constraints: From surviving recipient T cells and thymic progenitors came the high day-60 TCRbeta diversity observed in some patients. Newly produced T cells mostly accounted for T-cell counts and diversity one year post-transplant.

CDR3 length equals 17 residues. The V gene end was trimmed by 5 bases and the J gene end by 4 bases; junction bases not matched to a gene: 8. CDR1 is SGHTA and CDR2 is FQGTGA in the germline V gene. Molecular barcoding with unique molecular identifiers was used for the TCRbeta library. A single record per CDR3 protein comes from TCRdb applying MiXCR to the PCR reads. The table lists about a million distinct CDR3 sequences, roughly 29% of them singletons. For this clonotype: As yet, its antigen is unknown.

The starting material was PBMCs, mostly from graft donor cells, obtained 360 days after TCRalphabeta/CD19-depleted stem cell transplant. This rearrangement joins TRBV7-3 to TRBJ2-7; 16 positions agree with TRBD2. The TCR sequence derives from a boy less than two years old who had a stem cell transplant for SCID, so the T cells may come from the graft donor. The CDR3 sequence: CASSIRPGLAGGYEQYF. As DNA, the CDR3 is TGTGCCAGCAGCATCAGACCGGGACTAGCGGGGGGGTACGAGCAGTACTTC. The whole variable domain, filled in from reference TRBV7-3 and TRBJ2-7, reads GAGVSQTPSNKVTEKGKYVELRCDPISGHTALYWYRQSLGQGPEFLIYFQGTGAADDSGLPNDRFFAVRPEGSVSTLKIQRTERGDSAVYLCASSIRPGLAGGYEQYFGPGTRLTVT.